This record looks at one T cell receptor (beta chain) sequence and its context. Its antigen is unknown. The PCR contained 60 Vbeta and 13 Jbeta primers. Generated by immunoSEQ multiplex PCR, the TCRdb table keeps only in-frame clones and is missing some. The repertoire holds 150,000 to 200,000 clones, approximately 80% seen once, with approximately 2% in the top ten. This CDR3 contains 14 residues. V was cut by 9 bases and J by 10 bases, with 24 bases left in between. From germline, CDR1 is SGHVS and CDR2 FNYEAQ. The sample belongs to a study of cytomegalovirus exposure and HLA in healthy donors. About the study: Genotyping of about 400 donors showed that about 83% belonged to the Caucasian-associated ancestry cluster. General study points: Cytomegalovirus-associated status was assigned to 150 or so TCR beta chains. Certain sequence variants were highly shared and formed a cluster, and this cluster was likely a sequencing artifact. Researchers reported that a few CMV-associated chains were confirmed in vitro as CMV antigen-specific.

The rearrangement joins TRBV7-6 to TRBJ1-2; D ambiguous. Material: PBMCs. The source of this sequence is a woman in her late teens or twenties in good health and CMV-seropositive. CDR3 sequence: CARSWQEAERAYTF. CDR3 nucleotides: TGTGCCAGATCGTGGCAGGAGGCTGAGAGGGCCTACACCTTC.